These T cell receptor beta chains were read from a single sample in a study of control samples from healthy donors and cancer patients. The protocol was immunoSEQ multiplex PCR, while the TCRdb copy is restricted to in-frame clones and leaves out a portion. This repertoire shows 100,000 to 150,000 clones, around 92% found once; its top ten account for roughly 0.54%. Input material: PBMCs. All receptors derive from an older man with head and neck cancer. The CDR3 runs from the conserved cysteine through the conserved F or W. The D gene is left open where the match is weak. Clone size is not always given. Where it is, it says once, few, many or a class for expanded clones.

>TRBJ2-7|-|TRBV18|few
CASSPIKGKVYEQYF
TGTGCCAGCTCACCAATCAAGGGGAAGGTGTACGAGCAGTACTTC
>TRBJ2-5|-|TRBV5-4|-
CASSLAGAPETQYF
TGTGCCAGCAGCTTGGCCGGAGCTCCAGAGACCCAGTACTTC
>TRBJ2-3|-|TRBV9|-
CASSVGGSVSTDTQYF
TGTGCCAGCAGCGTTGGGGGATCGGTTAGCACAGATACGCAGTATTTT
>TRBJ2-2|-|TRBV15|-
CATSVPRGYDTGELFF
TGTGCCACCAGCGTCCCTCGGGGATATGACACCGGGGAGCTGTTTTTT
>TRBJ2-3|TRBD1|TRBV2|-
CASKLGGRTDTQYF
TGTGCCAGCAAATTAGGGGGCAGGACAGATACGCAGTATTTT
>TRBJ1-4|-|TRBV19|-
CASSIRGGSTNEKLFF
TGTGCCAGTAGTATACGGGGCGGCTCAACTAATGAAAAACTGTTTTTT
>TRBJ1-2|TRBD1|TRBV25-1|-
CASSYDRVPYGYTF
TGTGCCAGCAGTTATGACAGGGTCCCCTATGGCTACACCTTC
>TRBJ2-3|-|TRBV7-2|-
CASSLPRNTQYF
TGTGCCAGCAGCTTACCTCGGAATACGCAGTATTTT
>TRBJ2-2|TRBD1|TRBV27|-
CASSFEGTGGTGELFF
TGTGCCAGCAGTTTTGAAGGGACAGGGGGTACCGGGGAGCTGTTTTTT
>TRBJ2-2|TRBD2|TRBV10-3|once
CAIRASGGTNTGELFF
TGTGCCATCAGGGCTAGCGGGGGAACGAACACCGGGGAGCTGTTTTTT
>TRBJ2-3|-|TRBV29-1|-
CSVSSTDTQYF
TGCAGCGTAAGTAGCACAGATACGCAGTATTTT
>TRBJ1-1|TRBD1|TRBV27|-
CASSLSEQGVTEAFF
TGTGCCAGCAGTTTATCGGAACAGGGGGTCACTGAAGCTTTCTTT
>TRBJ1-6|TRBD1|TRBV7-9|-
CASSFRTGEMYNSPLHF
TGTGCCAGCAGCTTTAGGACAGGGGAAATGTATAATTCACCCCTCCACTTT
>TRBJ2-7|TRBD2|TRBV5-4|-
CASSRGTSGGAGYEQYF
TGTGCCAGCAGTCGAGGGACTAGCGGGGGGGCCGGCTACGAGCAGTACTTC
>TRBJ1-2|-|TRBV6-5|-
CASSPKGLGYGYTF
TGTGCCAGCAGCCCGAAGGGGCTCGGCTATGGCTACACCTTC
>TRBJ1-2|-|TRBV19|once
CASAPVGGDGYTF
TGTGCCAGTGCCCCGGTAGGGGGGGATGGCTACACCTTC
>TRBJ1-3|-|TRBV6-5|-
CASRSGFGNTIYF
TGTGCCAGCAGGTCAGGGTTCGGAAACACCATATATTTT
>TRBJ2-5|TRBD2|TRBV7-7|-
CASSLGSGGPFKTQYF
TGTGCCAGCAGCTTGGGGAGCGGGGGGCCCTTCAAGACCCAGTACTTC
>TRBJ1-1|-|TRBV18|-
CASSPWDKVTEAFF
TGTGCCAGCTCACCCTGGGACAAGGTAACTGAAGCTTTCTTT
>TRBJ1-2|-|TRBV20-1|-
CSADPRGYTF
TGCAGTGCCGATCCCAGGGGCTACACCTTC
>TRBJ2-7|TRBD1|TRBV18|-
CASSPFKQGTYEQYF
TGTGCCAGCTCACCCTTCAAACAGGGGACCTACGAGCAGTACTTC
>TRBJ1-3|-|TRBV6-1|-
CASSVTTSVSGNTIYF
TGTGCCAGCAGTGTAACCACCTCGGTCTCTGGAAACACCATATATTTT
>TRBJ2-3|-|TRBV7-2|-
CASHPRGTDTQYF
TGTGCCAGCCACCCTAGAGGCACAGATACGCAGTATTTT
>TRBJ2-2|-|TRBV10-1|-
CASSVWSGGDTGELFF
TGCGCCAGCAGTGTGTGGTCAGGTGGGGACACCGGGGAGCTGTTTTTT
>TRBJ2-7|TRBD1|TRBV2|-
CASSDQGQGYEQYF
TGTGCCAGCAGTGACCAGGGACAGGGTTACGAGCAGTACTTC
>TRBJ1-2|-|TRBV10-3|-
CAINPIGTLTKEASGYTF
TGTGCCATCAACCCGATAGGGACACTGACTAAAGAGGCTAGTGGCTACACCTTC
>TRBJ2-2|-|TRBV12-5|few
CASTRGGGYGNTGELFF
TGTGCTAGTACCCGAGGAGGGGGCTATGGGAACACCGGGGAGCTGTTTTTT
>TRBJ1-1|-|TRBV6-5|-
CASRARVNTEAFF
TGTGCCAGCAGGGCCAGGGTGAACACTGAAGCTTTCTTT
>TRBJ1-1|TRBD1|TRBV6-4|-
CGDGQADTRDTEAFF
TGTGGCGACGGACAGGCAGATACCCGGGACACTGAAGCTTTCTTT
>TRBJ2-3|-|TRBV5-6|-
CASSFLSENTDTQYF
TGTGCCAGCAGCTTCCTTAGCGAGAACACAGATACGCAGTATTTT
>TRBJ2-1|TRBD2|TRBV27|-
CASSRSSGTYNEQFF
TGTGCCAGCAGTCGTTCTAGCGGGACTTACAATGAGCAGTTCTTC
>TRBJ1-3|-|TRBV13|-
CASSLPRTENTIYF
TGTGCCAGCAGCTTACCTCGGACGGAAAACACCATATATTTT
>TRBJ1-1|TRBD1|TRBV2|-
CASSLTGEGEAFF
TGTGCCAGCAGCCTAACAGGGGAAGGTGAAGCTTTCTTT
>TRBJ2-5|-|TRBV6-5|-
CASTRNRETQYF
TGTGCCAGCACCAGGAACAGAGAGACCCAGTACTTC
>TRBJ1-2|-|TRBV7-6|-
CASSGGEGFDYGYTF
TGTGCCAGCAGCGGAGGGGAGGGTTTTGACTATGGCTACACCTTC
>TRBJ2-3|-|TRBV7-2|once
CASSLGASTDTQYF
TGTGCCAGCAGCTTAGGAGCCAGCACAGATACGCAGTATTTT
>TRBJ1-1|-|TRBV6-5|-
CASSPWGVTEAFF
TGTGCCAGCAGTCCCTGGGGGGTTACTGAAGCTTTCTTT
>TRBJ2-7|-|TRBV10-3|-
CAISETALYEQYF
TGTGCCATCAGTGAGACAGCCCTCTACGAGCAGTACTTC
>TRBJ2-7|TRBD2|TRBV27|-
CASSFRLAGSYYEQYF
TGTGCCAGCAGTTTTAGACTAGCGGGGAGCTACTACGAGCAGTACTTC
>TRBJ2-7|TRBD2|TRBV3-1/TRBV3-2|-
CASSQVLAGGGEQYF
TGTGCCAGCAGCCAAGTACTAGCGGGAGGGGGCGAGCAGTACTTC
>TRBJ2-7|-|TRBV15|-
CATSLGLIGYEQYF
TGTGCCACCAGCTTAGGACTTATCGGCTACGAGCAGTACTTC
>TRBJ2-5|-|TRBV9|-
CASSPNGGLGETQYF
TGTGCCAGCAGCCCTAATGGAGGCCTTGGGGAGACCCAGTACTTC
>TRBJ2-5|-|TRBV5-1|-
CASSYSNSQETQYF
TGCGCCAGCAGCTATTCTAACTCCCAAGAGACCCAGTACTTC
>TRBJ2-7|TRBD1|TRBV5-1|-
CASSEGQGLNEQYF
TGCGCCAGCAGCGAGGGACAGGGACTTAACGAGCAGTACTTC
>TRBJ2-7|TRBD1|TRBV3-1/TRBV3-2|-
CASTLSGGSYEQYF
TGTGCCAGCACCCTATCAGGGGGCTCCTACGAGCAGTACTTC